The T cell receptor beta chain under discussion was sequenced for a study of T cells expressing NK-cell markers. General observations from the study: It is unclear if expanded NKG2C-expressing clones target HCMV antigens.

Remarks on this clonotype: Its antigen is not identified.

Germline CDR1 reads LNHNV; CDR2 reads YYDKDF (reference sequence). CDR3 length: 15 residues. From the 5' RACE reads, TCRdb lists one entry per CDR3 protein and no DNA. Here the sample table reports some 300,000 distinct CDR3 sequences. Sequencing was carried out using blood T cells: a sorted CD56 or NKG2C T cell subset, CD4+ or CD8+ T cells, or bulk PBMC T cells (not recorded which). The TCR comes from a man aged 18 to 35 in good health. V gene TRBV15 combines with J gene TRBJ2-5; the TRBD2 assignment by TCRdb is unverifiable without DNA. This chain's CDR3 is CATSRESGRIGTQYF. The entire variable domain, with the rest obtained from reference TRBV15 and TRBJ2-5, is as follows: DAMVIQNPRYQVTQFGKPVTLSCSQTLNHNVMYWYQQKSSQAPKLLFHYYDKDFNNEADTPDNFQSRRPNTSFCFLDIRSPGLGDTAMYLCATSRESGRIGTQYFGPGTRLLVL.